The text below deals with one T cell receptor beta chain. The data derive from a study of a mutant IDH1 vaccine in newly diagnosed glioma. As for the study in general: Sex distribution of treated patients was about 60% male and roughly 40% female; mean age was about 40 years.

Libraries were prepared by immunoSEQ multiplex PCR; TCRdb keeps only in-frame clonotypes and omits some of them. Of around 26,000 clones listed, 85% to 95% are singletons. Time point given: baseline, week 1 (first vaccination visit). Treatment defined: pre-vaccination baseline after standard-of-care therapy. V gave up 0 bases and J gave up 8 bases; unmatched junction bases: 5. The germline V gene has CDR1 SGHRS and CDR2 YFSETQ. The CDR3 contains 15 residues. The V call is TRBV5-1, the J call TRBJ1-4; 9 positions agree with TRBD1. The receptor was isolated from a man in his forties or fifties with glioma. The specimen comprised PBMCs, sampled from a glioma patient treated with radiotherapy, temozolomide or both. Written as DNA, the CDR3 is TGCGCCAGCAGCTTGGGTGGGACAGGGCCCGAAAAACTGTTTTTT. This codes for CASSLGGTGPEKLFF.